Listed below are T cell receptor beta chains from one sample, sequenced in a study of OX40 agonist ivuxolimab in advanced cancers. Here immunoSEQ multiplex PCR was the method, and the copy in TCRdb shows in-frame clones only, minus some. Among thousands of clones listed, around 79% were seen once. The sample in question was CD4+ or CD8+ T cells sorted from blood, obtained in a trial of the OX40 agonist ivuxolimab. These receptors originate from an adult with an advanced solid tumor such as melanoma, head and neck, liver or kidney cancer. Each CDR3 is given with its conserved first and last residue. Fields, in order: CDR3 DNA, CDR3 protein, D gene, J gene, V gene, clone size. A D gene is named only where the DNA matches it firmly. Size is stated for part of the rows, as once, few or many counts, or as a class when the clone is expanded.

CDR3 DNA: TGTGCCAGCAGCCAAGAGAGGGGATCTGGGGCCAACGTCCTGACTTTC; CDR3 protein: CASSQERGSGANVLTF; D gene: NA; J gene: TRBJ2-6; V gene: TRBV4-2; clone size: NA
CDR3 DNA: TGTGCCAGCAGTCGCAGGGGGAGCTCCTACAATGAGCAGTTCTTC; CDR3 protein: CASSRRGSSYNEQFF; D gene: TRBD1; J gene: TRBJ2-1; V gene: TRBV28; clone size: NA
CDR3 DNA: TGCGCCAGCAGCCAAGAGGGGACAGGGGGCTTCTATGGCTACACCTTC; CDR3 protein: CASSQEGTGGFYGYTF; D gene: TRBD1; J gene: TRBJ1-2; V gene: TRBV4-1; clone size: NA
CDR3 DNA: TGTGCCAGCAGCCCCGGGAGTTTGACCGGGGAGCTGTTTTTT; CDR3 protein: CASSPGSLTGELFF; D gene: NA; J gene: TRBJ2-2; V gene: TRBV6-6; clone size: NA
CDR3 DNA: TGTGCCAGCAGTGCGAACAGGGGGCTACAGACCGGGGAGCTGTTTTTT; CDR3 protein: CASSANRGLQTGELFF; D gene: TRBD1; J gene: TRBJ2-2; V gene: TRBV6-4; clone size: NA
CDR3 DNA: TGTGCCAGCAGTGAAGCGCACGGACAGGGGTTCGACGAGCAGTACTTC; CDR3 protein: CASSEAHGQGFDEQYF; D gene: TRBD1; J gene: TRBJ2-7; V gene: TRBV6-1; clone size: few
CDR3 DNA: TGTGCCAGCAGGTCCCGGGACAGCAGCAATGAAAAACTGTTTTTT; CDR3 protein: CASRSRDSSNEKLFF; D gene: TRBD1; J gene: TRBJ1-4; V gene: TRBV28; clone size: NA
CDR3 DNA: TGTGCCAGCAGTGCTAGCGGGAGAGATACGCAGTATTTT; CDR3 protein: CASSASGRDTQYF; D gene: TRBD2; J gene: TRBJ2-3; V gene: TRBV6-4; clone size: NA
CDR3 DNA: TGTGCCATCAGTGAGCTGGCAGACACAGATACGCAGTATTTT; CDR3 protein: CAISELADTDTQYF; D gene: NA; J gene: TRBJ2-3; V gene: TRBV10-3; clone size: once
CDR3 DNA: TGTGCCAGCAGTGAAAGCGGGAGGGACACCGGGGAGCTGTTTTTT; CDR3 protein: CASSESGRDTGELFF; D gene: TRBD2; J gene: TRBJ2-2; V gene: TRBV25-1; clone size: NA
CDR3 DNA: TGTGCCAGCAGCCCCTCGTGGGATGAGCAGTTCTTC; CDR3 protein: CASSPSWDEQFF; D gene: NA; J gene: TRBJ2-1; V gene: TRBV11-1; clone size: NA
CDR3 DNA: TGCGCCAGCAGTCAATCAGGGGGCTATGGCTACACCTTC; CDR3 protein: CASSQSGGYGYTF; D gene: NA; J gene: TRBJ1-2; V gene: TRBV23-1; clone size: NA
CDR3 DNA: TGCGCCAGCAGCCAAAGAGGGAATTCCTACGAGCAGTACTTC; CDR3 protein: CASSQRGNSYEQYF; D gene: NA; J gene: TRBJ2-7; V gene: TRBV4-1; clone size: NA
CDR3 DNA: TGTGCCAGCAGTTCCCGGGTAGGATTCATGAACACTGAAGCTTTCTTT; CDR3 protein: CASSSRVGFMNTEAFF; D gene: NA; J gene: TRBJ1-1; V gene: TRBV28; clone size: large
CDR3 DNA: TGCGCCAGCAGCCCTCAACTAGCGGGCGAGCAGTACTTC; CDR3 protein: CASSPQLAGEQYF; D gene: TRBD2; J gene: TRBJ2-7; V gene: TRBV4-1; clone size: NA
CDR3 DNA: TGTGCCAGCAGTCCACGACAGGGGGGTCTCTCCTACGAGCAGTACTTC; CDR3 protein: CASSPRQGGLSYEQYF; D gene: TRBD1; J gene: TRBJ2-7; V gene: TRBV28; clone size: NA
CDR3 DNA: TGCGCCAGCAGCCCAGAGATTACAACTAATGAAAAACTGTTTTTT; CDR3 protein: CASSPEITTNEKLFF; D gene: NA; J gene: TRBJ1-4; V gene: TRBV5-1; clone size: NA
CDR3 DNA: TGTGCCAGCGGGACTAGCGGGATCGAGCAGTACTTC; CDR3 protein: CASGTSGIEQYF; D gene: TRBD2; J gene: TRBJ2-7; V gene: TRBV2; clone size: NA
CDR3 DNA: TGTGCCAGCAGGCCCCGGACTAGCGGGAACGAGCAGTACTTC; CDR3 protein: CASRPRTSGNEQYF; D gene: TRBD2; J gene: TRBJ2-7; V gene: TRBV5-4; clone size: NA
CDR3 DNA: TGTGCCAGCAGATCAGGGGACCGCGACGCTGAAGCTTTCTTT; CDR3 protein: CASRSGDRDAEAFF; D gene: NA; J gene: TRBJ1-1; V gene: TRBV11-2; clone size: NA
CDR3 DNA: TGTGCCACCAGCGAGGTTGCGGGCCCCCCCTACGAGCAGTACTTC; CDR3 protein: CATSEVAGPPYEQYF; D gene: NA; J gene: TRBJ2-7; V gene: TRBV15; clone size: NA
CDR3 DNA: TGCGCCAGCAGCTTGAGTGGGGGCGCCAGCTCCTACAATGAGCAGTTCTTC; CDR3 protein: CASSLSGGASSYNEQFF; D gene: NA; J gene: TRBJ2-1; V gene: TRBV5-1; clone size: once
CDR3 DNA: TGTGCCAGCAGCGCCGCCGGGACTAACAATGAGCAGTTCTTC; CDR3 protein: CASSAAGTNNEQFF; D gene: TRBD2; J gene: TRBJ2-1; V gene: TRBV9; clone size: NA
CDR3 DNA: TGTGCCAGCAGTCAACTAGCGGTCGGCTACGAGCAGTACTTC; CDR3 protein: CASSQLAVGYEQYF; D gene: TRBD2; J gene: TRBJ2-7; V gene: TRBV27; clone size: few
CDR3 DNA: TGTGCCAGCAGTTTATCGCCGGGACAGGGTACGAATGAGCAGCTCTTC; CDR3 protein: CASSLSPGQGTNEQLF; D gene: TRBD1; J gene: TRBJ2-1; V gene: TRBV27; clone size: NA
CDR3 DNA: TGTGCCAGCAGCCTTGAGACCACTGGAGGCACAGATACGCAGTATTTT; CDR3 protein: CASSLETTGGTDTQYF; D gene: NA; J gene: TRBJ2-3; V gene: TRBV5-8; clone size: NA
CDR3 DNA: TGTGCCAGCAGTTATGGAGCGGGAGCTAGGAATGAGCAGTTCTTC; CDR3 protein: CASSYGAGARNEQFF; D gene: TRBD2; J gene: TRBJ2-1; V gene: TRBV6-5; clone size: once
CDR3 DNA: TGTGCCAGCAGCGTGGGAGCACAGGGTGGAAATCAGCCCCAGCATTTT; CDR3 protein: CASSVGAQGGNQPQHF; D gene: NA; J gene: TRBJ1-5; V gene: TRBV9; clone size: NA
CDR3 DNA: TGTGCCAGCAGCCCGGGGGCGACAGGAGGTTCCAGGCAGTACTTC; CDR3 protein: CASSPGATGGSRQYF; D gene: NA; J gene: TRBJ2-5; V gene: TRBV7-8; clone size: NA
CDR3 DNA: TGTGCCAGCAGCTTGGGGGGTAGCAATCAGCCCCAGCATTTT; CDR3 protein: CASSLGGSNQPQHF; D gene: NA; J gene: TRBJ1-5; V gene: TRBV5-4; clone size: NA
CDR3 DNA: TGTGCCAGCAGTGAAGCCGGGCCTTCGGGACTAGCGGGAGCGACAGATACGCAGTATTTT; CDR3 protein: CASSEAGPSGLAGATDTQYF; D gene: TRBD2; J gene: TRBJ2-3; V gene: TRBV6-1; clone size: NA
CDR3 DNA: TGTGCCAGCGGATCATGGGACAGAGGAAACACCATATATTTT; CDR3 protein: CASGSWDRGNTIYF; D gene: TRBD1; J gene: TRBJ1-3; V gene: TRBV28; clone size: once
CDR3 DNA: TGTGCCAGCAGCAAGGCAGAGGGGGCCGGGGAGCTGTTTTTT; CDR3 protein: CASSKAEGAGELFF; D gene: NA; J gene: TRBJ2-2; V gene: TRBV21-1; clone size: NA
CDR3 DNA: TGTGCCAGCGGGCGCAGGGTGAGCTACGAGCAGTACTTC; CDR3 protein: CASGRRVSYEQYF; D gene: NA; J gene: TRBJ2-7; V gene: TRBV28; clone size: NA